A selection of T cell receptor beta chains follows, all from one sample in a study of cytomegalovirus exposure and HLA in healthy donors. The method was immunoSEQ multiplex PCR; TCRdb's version includes in-frame clones alone and lacks a portion of them. The data show tens of thousands of clones, around 80% seen once. Sequences were obtained from PBMCs. These receptors all come from a young man in good health and CMV-seronegative. CDR3s include the opening cysteine and the closing phenylalanine or tryptophan. Fields, in order: CDR3 protein, CDR3 DNA, clone size, D gene, V gene, J gene. The D gene is left open where the match is weak. Where a row states a size, it is once, few, many or the class of an expanded clone; other rows omit it.

CDR3 protein: CASSDSRETGELFF; CDR3 DNA: TGTGCCAGCAGTGACTCTAGAGAGACCGGGGAGCTGTTTTTT; clone size: NA; D gene: NA; V gene: TRBV6-4; J gene: TRBJ2-2
CDR3 protein: CASSRGLAGYTQYF; CDR3 DNA: TGCGCCAGCAGCCGCGGACTAGCGGGGTATACGCAGTATTTT; clone size: NA; D gene: TRBD2; V gene: TRBV4-1; J gene: TRBJ2-3
CDR3 protein: CASSLLTGLRNTGELFF; CDR3 DNA: TGTGCCAGCAGTCTTTTAACAGGGTTGCGGAACACCGGGGAGCTGTTTTTT; clone size: NA; D gene: NA; V gene: TRBV28; J gene: TRBJ2-2
CDR3 protein: CASSNRDRANTEAFF; CDR3 DNA: TGTGCCAGTAGTAACCGGGACAGGGCCAACACTGAAGCTTTCTTT; clone size: NA; D gene: TRBD1; V gene: TRBV19; J gene: TRBJ1-1
CDR3 protein: CASSQRQGSPNEKLFF; CDR3 DNA: TGTGCCAGCAGCCAAAGACAGGGATCGCCTAATGAAAAACTGTTTTTT; clone size: few; D gene: TRBD1; V gene: TRBV6-7; J gene: TRBJ1-4
CDR3 protein: CACNTGGEQFF; CDR3 DNA: TGTGCCTGTAACACAGGGGGCGAGCAGTTCTTC; clone size: NA; D gene: TRBD1; V gene: TRBV30; J gene: TRBJ2-1
CDR3 protein: CASSYSRSRTEAFF; CDR3 DNA: TGTGCCAGCAGTTACTCGAGGAGTAGGACAGAAGCTTTCTTT; clone size: NA; D gene: NA; V gene: TRBV6-5; J gene: TRBJ1-1
CDR3 protein: CASSRDTGSNQPQHF; CDR3 DNA: TGTGCCAGCAGCCGGGACACGGGTAGCAATCAGCCCCAGCATTTT; clone size: once; D gene: NA; V gene: TRBV4-2; J gene: TRBJ1-5
CDR3 protein: CASSKPPGLVQQYF; CDR3 DNA: TGTGCCAGCAGCAAGCCACCGGGACTAGTGCAGCAGTACTTC; clone size: NA; D gene: TRBD2; V gene: TRBV7-2; J gene: TRBJ2-7
CDR3 protein: CASSETRRSRAGHTIYF; CDR3 DNA: TGTGCCAGCAGTGAAACCCGCCGGTCCAGGGCCGGGCACACCATATATTTT; clone size: NA; D gene: NA; V gene: TRBV6-1; J gene: TRBJ1-3
CDR3 protein: CASSLPSGRYNEQFF; CDR3 DNA: TGTGCCAGCAGTTTGCCTAGCGGGAGATACAATGAGCAGTTCTTC; clone size: NA; D gene: TRBD2; V gene: TRBV28; J gene: TRBJ2-1
CDR3 protein: CASKNGGANEQFF; CDR3 DNA: TGTGCCAGCAAAAACGGGGGGGCGAATGAGCAGTTCTTC; clone size: NA; D gene: TRBD2; V gene: TRBV28; J gene: TRBJ2-1
CDR3 protein: CASSPLWTTTQPQHF; CDR3 DNA: TGTGCCAGCAGTCCCCTTTGGACGACTACACAGCCCCAGCATTTT; clone size: few; D gene: NA; V gene: TRBV27; J gene: TRBJ1-5
CDR3 protein: CASSYSELQETQYF; CDR3 DNA: TGTGCCAGCAGTTACTCCGAGCTCCAAGAGACCCAGTACTTC; clone size: NA; D gene: NA; V gene: TRBV6-5; J gene: TRBJ2-5
CDR3 protein: CASSLDNYRPNTEAFF; CDR3 DNA: TGTGCCAGCAGCTTAGATAATTACAGGCCGAACACTGAAGCTTTCTTT; clone size: NA; D gene: NA; V gene: TRBV11-2; J gene: TRBJ1-1
CDR3 protein: CASSLAGQVEAFF; CDR3 DNA: TGCGCCAGCAGCTTGGCTGGACAAGTTGAAGCTTTCTTT; clone size: few; D gene: NA; V gene: TRBV5-1; J gene: TRBJ1-1
CDR3 protein: CASSPGQGGSDTQYF; CDR3 DNA: TGCGCCAGCAGCCCGGGGCAGGGAGGTTCAGATACGCAGTATTTT; clone size: NA; D gene: NA; V gene: TRBV5-1; J gene: TRBJ2-3
CDR3 protein: CASSLAATVSSSGNTIYF; CDR3 DNA: TGTGCCAGCAGCTTAGCAGCGACAGTTTCCAGCTCTGGAAACACCATATATTTT; clone size: NA; D gene: NA; V gene: TRBV7-6; J gene: TRBJ1-3
CDR3 protein: CASSADTGLGNTIYF; CDR3 DNA: TGTGCCAGCAGCGCCGATACAGGGTTGGGAAACACCATATATTTT; clone size: NA; D gene: NA; V gene: TRBV9; J gene: TRBJ1-3
CDR3 protein: CASSAPSGNTIYF; CDR3 DNA: TGTGCCAGCAGCGCGCCGTCTGGAAACACCATATATTTT; clone size: NA; D gene: NA; V gene: TRBV5-6; J gene: TRBJ1-3
CDR3 protein: CASSSTSRTEAFF; CDR3 DNA: TGTGCCAGCAGTTCCACCTCTAGGACTGAAGCTTTCTTT; clone size: NA; D gene: NA; V gene: TRBV6-6; J gene: TRBJ1-1
CDR3 protein: CASSMTGTVSTDTQYF; CDR3 DNA: TGTGCCAGTAGTATGACCGGGACAGTTAGCACAGATACGCAGTATTTT; clone size: NA; D gene: TRBD1; V gene: TRBV19; J gene: TRBJ2-3
CDR3 protein: CASSSTQGWVTEAFF; CDR3 DNA: TGTGCCAGCAGTTCTACACAGGGATGGGTCACTGAAGCTTTCTTT; clone size: NA; D gene: NA; V gene: TRBV27; J gene: TRBJ1-1
CDR3 protein: CASSSPGQGGRDGYTF; CDR3 DNA: TGTGCCAGCAGTTCCCCAGGACAGGGAGGTAGGGATGGCTACACCTTC; clone size: NA; D gene: TRBD1; V gene: TRBV27; J gene: TRBJ1-2
CDR3 protein: CAPGGYTF; CDR3 DNA: TGTGCCCCAGGGGGCTACACCTTC; clone size: NA; D gene: NA; V gene: TRBV7-9; J gene: TRBJ1-2
CDR3 protein: CASSLYEGLQEKLFF; CDR3 DNA: TGTGCCAGCAGTTTATACGAGGGCTTACAGGAAAAACTGTTTTTT; clone size: NA; D gene: NA; V gene: TRBV27; J gene: TRBJ1-4
CDR3 protein: CASSVDISYGYTF; CDR3 DNA: TGCGCCAGCAGCGTGGACATTTCCTATGGCTACACCTTC; clone size: NA; D gene: NA; V gene: TRBV5-1; J gene: TRBJ1-2
CDR3 protein: CASSRTNSYEQYF; CDR3 DNA: TGTGCCAGCAGCCGGACTAACTCCTACGAGCAGTACTTC; clone size: NA; D gene: NA; V gene: TRBV5-8; J gene: TRBJ2-7
CDR3 protein: CASSLTGAGSYNSPLHF; CDR3 DNA: TGCGCCAGCAGCTTGACAGGGGCCGGCTCCTATAATTCACCCCTCCACTTT; clone size: NA; D gene: TRBD1; V gene: TRBV5-1; J gene: TRBJ1-6
CDR3 protein: CASSPRRATNEKLFF; CDR3 DNA: TGCGCCAGCAGCCCCCGACGGGCAACTAATGAAAAACTGTTTTTT; clone size: NA; D gene: NA; V gene: TRBV10-1; J gene: TRBJ1-4
CDR3 protein: CASSILGGDSEAFF; CDR3 DNA: TGTGCCAGTAGTATTCTAGGGGGAGACAGTGAAGCTTTCTTT; clone size: NA; D gene: NA; V gene: TRBV19; J gene: TRBJ1-1
CDR3 protein: CASSESGGRPTQYF; CDR3 DNA: TGCGCCAGCAGTGAAAGCGGGGGACGACCTACGCAGTATTTT; clone size: NA; D gene: TRBD2; V gene: TRBV10-1; J gene: TRBJ2-3
CDR3 protein: CASSKGTGNQPQHF; CDR3 DNA: TGTGCCAGCAGCAAAGGGACAGGGAATCAGCCCCAGCATTTT; clone size: NA; D gene: TRBD1; V gene: TRBV9; J gene: TRBJ1-5
CDR3 protein: CASSSSGRTYNEQFF; CDR3 DNA: TGTGCCAGCAGCTCCAGCGGGAGAACCTACAATGAGCAGTTCTTC; clone size: NA; D gene: TRBD2; V gene: TRBV7-2; J gene: TRBJ2-1
CDR3 protein: CASSQLQNMNTEAFF; CDR3 DNA: TGTGCCAGCAGCCAACTTCAAAACATGAACACTGAAGCTTTCTTT; clone size: NA; D gene: NA; V gene: TRBV16; J gene: TRBJ1-1
CDR3 protein: CASSFLRTGTNYGYTF; CDR3 DNA: TGTGCCAGCAGCTTTCTTCGGACAGGAACTAACTATGGCTACACCTTC; clone size: NA; D gene: TRBD1; V gene: TRBV5-8; J gene: TRBJ1-2
CDR3 protein: CASSLVFRTLEDQPQHF; CDR3 DNA: TGTGCCAGCAGTTTAGTCTTCAGGACCCTGGAGGATCAGCCCCAGCATTTT; clone size: NA; D gene: NA; V gene: TRBV27; J gene: TRBJ1-5
CDR3 protein: CASSHWTGETQYF; CDR3 DNA: TGCGCCAGCAGCCATTGGACGGGGGAGACCCAGTACTTC; clone size: NA; D gene: NA; V gene: TRBV4-1; J gene: TRBJ2-5
CDR3 protein: CAVTGPVEQYF; CDR3 DNA: TGTGCCGTGACAGGACCGGTTGAGCAGTACTTC; clone size: NA; D gene: NA; V gene: TRBV6-5; J gene: TRBJ2-7
CDR3 protein: CASLTGERELFF; CDR3 DNA: TGTGCCAGCCTCACAGGGGAGAGGGAGCTGTTTTTT; clone size: NA; D gene: TRBD1; V gene: TRBV7-9; J gene: TRBJ2-2
CDR3 protein: CASSQADRVGYGYTF; CDR3 DNA: TGCGCCAGCAGCCAAGCAGACCGGGTTGGATATGGCTACACCTTC; clone size: few; D gene: NA; V gene: TRBV4-3; J gene: TRBJ1-2
CDR3 protein: CASSHSGGSGYNEQFF; CDR3 DNA: TGCGCCAGCAGCCACTCAGGGGGCAGTGGCTACAATGAGCAGTTCTTC; clone size: NA; D gene: TRBD1; V gene: TRBV4-1; J gene: TRBJ2-1
CDR3 protein: CASSQGLAGVLYYEQYF; CDR3 DNA: TGCGCCAGCAGCCAAGGGCTAGCGGGGGTCCTATACTACGAGCAGTACTTC; clone size: NA; D gene: TRBD2; V gene: TRBV4-1; J gene: TRBJ2-7
CDR3 protein: CASSPPSGRTKNIQYF; CDR3 DNA: TGTGCCAGCTCACCACCCAGCGGGAGAACCAAAAACATTCAGTACTTC; clone size: NA; D gene: TRBD2; V gene: TRBV18; J gene: TRBJ2-4
CDR3 protein: CASSFGGDTQYF; CDR3 DNA: TGTGCCAGCAGTTTTGGGGGGGATACGCAGTATTTT; clone size: NA; D gene: NA; V gene: TRBV27; J gene: TRBJ2-3
CDR3 protein: CASSINAEGNTIYF; CDR3 DNA: TGTGCCAGTAGTATAAATGCAGAAGGAAACACCATATATTTT; clone size: few; D gene: NA; V gene: TRBV19; J gene: TRBJ1-3
CDR3 protein: CASNPAGGVQETQYF; CDR3 DNA: TGTGCCAGCAACCCAGCGGGGGGGGTACAAGAGACCCAGTACTTC; clone size: NA; D gene: TRBD2; V gene: TRBV9; J gene: TRBJ2-5
CDR3 protein: CASSQDQGYEQYF; CDR3 DNA: TGCGCCAGCAGCCAAGATCAGGGCTACGAGCAGTACTTC; clone size: NA; D gene: NA; V gene: TRBV4-3; J gene: TRBJ2-7
CDR3 protein: CASSPGTGRNTIYF; CDR3 DNA: TGTGCCAGCTCACCAGGGACAGGGAGAAACACCATATATTTT; clone size: NA; D gene: TRBD1; V gene: TRBV18; J gene: TRBJ1-3
CDR3 protein: CASSLTQGSLSGANVLTF; CDR3 DNA: TGTGCCAGCAGTCTAACTCAGGGGTCCCTCTCTGGGGCCAACGTCCTGACTTTC; clone size: once; D gene: NA; V gene: TRBV27; J gene: TRBJ2-6
CDR3 protein: CASSGTAGGNTIYF; CDR3 DNA: TGTGCCAGCAGCGGGACAGCCGGTGGAAACACCATATATTTT; clone size: NA; D gene: TRBD1; V gene: TRBV2; J gene: TRBJ1-3
CDR3 protein: CASSLGTHTDTQYF; CDR3 DNA: TGTGCCAGCAGCTTAGGGACACACACAGATACGCAGTATTTT; clone size: NA; D gene: NA; V gene: TRBV7-3; J gene: TRBJ2-3
CDR3 protein: CATQDGITEAFF; CDR3 DNA: TGTGCCACCCAGGACGGGATCACTGAAGCTTTCTTT; clone size: NA; D gene: NA; V gene: TRBV19; J gene: TRBJ1-1
CDR3 protein: CASSFRTGGWDEQFF; CDR3 DNA: TGTGCCAGCAGCTTCCGAACAGGGGGATGGGATGAGCAGTTCTTC; clone size: NA; D gene: TRBD1; V gene: TRBV7-9; J gene: TRBJ2-1
CDR3 protein: CSVGGKTYNEQFF; CDR3 DNA: TGCAGCGTTGGTGGCAAGACCTACAATGAGCAGTTCTTC; clone size: few; D gene: NA; V gene: TRBV29-1; J gene: TRBJ2-1
CDR3 protein: CASSPQSGARYEQYF; CDR3 DNA: TGTGCCAGCAGCCCCCAAAGCGGAGCGCGCTACGAGCAGTACTTC; clone size: NA; D gene: NA; V gene: TRBV7-9; J gene: TRBJ2-7
CDR3 protein: CARSQGSGRAWYEQYF; CDR3 DNA: TGCGCCCGCAGCCAGGGGAGCGGGAGGGCCTGGTACGAGCAGTACTTC; clone size: NA; D gene: TRBD2; V gene: TRBV5-1; J gene: TRBJ2-7
CDR3 protein: CASSQNGAVPYEQYF; CDR3 DNA: TGCGCCAGCAGCCAAAATGGGGCAGTACCCTACGAGCAGTACTTC; clone size: NA; D gene: NA; V gene: TRBV4-3; J gene: TRBJ2-7